The 13 T cell receptor beta chains below come from one sample, sequenced in a study of T cell responses to AZD1222 COVID-19 vaccine. The repertoire was sequenced with immunoSEQ multiplex PCR; TCRdb's copy has only in-frame clones and lacks some. The profile shows fewer than 200,000 clones, approximately 94% of them singletons. The sample here was peripheral blood, taken 28 days after the second AZD1222 dose. All receptors derive from an adult who received the AZD1222 COVID-19 vaccine.

The rearrangement links TRBV13 to TRBJ1-4, with D possibly matching TRBD1 (5 bases). Germline loops: CDR1 PRHDT, CDR2 FYEKMQ (reference sequence). Trimming shortened V by 5 bases and J by 7 bases, and 8 bases separated the two germline ends. The CDR3 has 12 residues. The CDR3 DNA reads TGTGCCAGCAGCGGGGCTTCTGAAAAACTGTTTTTT. Protein sequence: CASSGASEKLFF.

This clone was observed once. The V and J genes are TRBV6-5 and TRBJ2-5; no firm D call. V lost 0 bases to trimming and J lost 3 bases, with 11 bases between them. CDR3 length equals 15 residues. Germline-derived CDR1 and CDR2 are MNHEY and SVGAGI. CDR3 nucleotides: TGTGCCAGCAGTTACTCGTTTGCCAGAAAAGAGACCCAGTACTTC. It codes for CASSYSFARKETQYF.

Only one count was recorded for this clone. The chain joins TRBV30 to TRBJ1-4, with D unresolved. Germline V CDR1 and CDR2: GTSNPN, SVGIG (reference sequence). This CDR3 region has 14 residues. V was cut by 2 bases and J by 0 bases, with 7 bases left in between. CDR3 in amino acids: CAWSIGATNEKLFF. The CDR3 DNA sequence: TGTGCCTGGAGTATAGGAGCAACTAATGAAAAACTGTTTTTT.

The chain couples TRBV6-4 to TRBJ2-1; TRBD1 matches at 7 bases. The CDR3 totals 16 residues. Per the germline V gene, CDR1 is MRHNA and CDR2 is SNTAGT. Trimming at V came to 5 bases and at J to 2 bases, leaving 9 bases not matched to a gene. In DNA, the CDR3 is TGTGCCAGCAGTTCAACCGGACAGGACCCCTACAATGAGCAGTTCTTC. Amino acids: CASSSTGQDPYNEQFF.

This clone was detected only once. This chain connects TRBV9 to TRBJ1-1; D is unresolved. V was shortened by 0 bases and J by 1 base, with 7 bases between the two germline ends. Germline assignment: CDR1 SGDLS and CDR2 YYNGEE. CDR3 length: 14 amino acids. As DNA, the CDR3 is TGTGCCAGCAGCGTAGCGGTGGGGAACACTGAAGCTTTCTTT. Its translation is CASSVAVGNTEAFF.

The chain combines TRBV6-5 with TRBJ1-5; no clear D gene. Trimming took off 0 bases at V and 4 bases at J, with 10 bases between the two ends. This CDR3 region has 15 residues. Germline V lookup: CDR1 MNHEY, CDR2 SVGAGI. The CDR3 DNA sequence: TGTGCCAGCAGTTACTCGAGAGAAGGTAATCAGCCCCAGCATTTT. Its translation is CASSYSREGNQPQHF.

V gene TRBV5-4 combines with J gene TRBJ2-5; TRBD1 aligns across 8 bases. Per germline, CDR1 SGHNT and CDR2 YYREEE (reference sequence). This CDR3 has 14 amino acids. Unmatched junction bases numbered 2, after V lost 3 bases and J lost 1 base. The CDR3 DNA sequence: TGTGCCAGCAGCTGGGACAGGTTCCAAGAGACCCAGTACTTC. Translating gives CASSWDRFQETQYF.

V is TRBV12-3 or TRBV12-4 and J is TRBJ1-1; the match to TRBD1 covers 7 bases. This CDR3 has 13 amino acids. V lost 8 bases, J lost 4 bases, and 7 bases stayed unmatched. The DNA of the CDR3 is TGTGCCAGCGGTGGACAGGTCGGCACTGAAGCTTTCTTT. This translates into CASGGQVGTEAFF.

The V and J genes are TRBV3-1 (or the pseudogene TRBV3-2) and TRBJ1-4; D remains ambiguous. CDR1 LGHDT and CDR2 YNNKEL come from the germline V gene (reference sequence). Trimming took off 6 bases at V and 8 bases at J, with 7 bases between the two ends. The CDR3 sequence is 11 residues long. This chain's CDR3 is CASSHGEKLFF. Written as DNA, the CDR3 is TGTGCCAGCAGTCATGGGGAAAAACTGTTTTTT.

The V gene is TRBV11-2, the J gene TRBJ2-3; perhaps TRBD2 as D (6 bases). V gave up 3 bases and J gave up 2 bases, with 15 bases separating them. Germline assignment: CDR1 SGHAT and CDR2 FQNNGV. CDR3 length: 16 residues. The CDR3 region has the DNA TGTGCCAGCAGCTTGATAGTGGGGGGTTACACAGATACGCAGTATTTT. This sequence encodes CASSLIVGGYTDTQYF.

The rearrangement links TRBV12-3 or TRBV12-4 to TRBJ1-3; no clear D. The CDR3 runs to 13 residues. Trimming took off 3 bases at V and 2 bases at J, with 5 bases between the two ends. CDR3 DNA sequence: TGTGCCAGCAGTTTTATTACTGGAAACACCATATATTTT. This gives the protein CASSFITGNTIYF.

The gene calls are TRBV11-2 and TRBJ1-1; D possibly corresponds to TRBD1 (6 bases). This CDR3 has 15 amino acids. With 1 base removed from V and 1 base from J, the gap between germline ends came to 10 bases. CDR1 is SGHAT and CDR2 is FQNNGV in the germline V gene. This chain's CDR3 is CASSLGDRKNTEAFF. The CDR3 DNA reads as TGTGCCAGCAGCTTAGGTGACAGGAAGAACACTGAAGCTTTCTTT. Using reference TRBV11-2 and TRBJ1-1 for the parts outside the CDR3, the full variable domain is EAGVAQSPRYKIIEKRQSVAFWCNPISGHATLYWYQQILGQGPKLLIQFQNNGVVDDSQLPKDRFSAERLKGVDSTLKIQPAKLEDSAVYLCASSLGDRKNTEAFFGQGTRLTVV.

This clone was observed once. The chain couples TRBV3-1 (or the pseudogene TRBV3-2) to TRBJ2-7, with 14 bases that match TRBD2. J lost 3 bases, V lost 3 bases, and 4 bases had no gene match. Germline CDR1 LGHDT, CDR2 YNNKEL (reference sequence). The CDR3 has 16 amino acids. As DNA, the CDR3 is TGTGCCAGCAGCCAGGGACTAGCGGGAGCTGGCTACGAGCAGTACTTC. Encoded protein: CASSQGLAGAGYEQYF.